Listed below are T cell receptor beta chains from one sample, sequenced in a study of early T cells in non-severe SARS-CoV-2 infection. TCRdb processed the 5' RACE reads anew with MiXCR; each CDR3 protein has one entry. This repertoire shows 70,000 to 85,000 distinct CDR3 sequences, roughly 12% found once; its top ten account for over 6%. Material: whole blood. These receptors originate from an adult who was a healthcare worker with PCR-confirmed SARS-CoV-2 infection or an uninfected control (not recorded which). Both conserved end residues are part of each CDR3. D genes are given only for firm matches. A clone size is listed for some rows: how often the clone was seen (once, few, many), or a class if it is expanded.

TRBJ2-7 TRBV11-2 TRBD2 . CASSLRTSGPSYEQYF TGTGCCAGCAGCTTAAGGACTAGCGGGCCCTCCTACGAGCAGTACTTC
TRBJ2-2 TRBV11-2 . . CASARLPPNTGELFF TGTGCCAGCGCCCGACTCCCGCCGAACACCGGGGAGCTGTTTTTT
TRBJ2-1 TRBV6-2/TRBV6-3 . many CASSPINSRLRFF TGTGCCAGCAGCCCCATTAACTCCCGCCTCAGGTTCTTC
TRBJ2-2 TRBV24-1 TRBD2 few CATSDSRAGVVGELFF TGTGCCACCAGTGATTCTCGAGCGGGAGTGGTCGGGGAGCTGTTTTTT
TRBJ2-6 TRBV21-1 . . CASSSGSAANVLTF TGTGCCAGCTCATCAGGGTCTGCGGCCAACGTCCTGACTTTC
TRBJ2-3 TRBV20-1 . . CSAPPNRAADTQYF TGCAGTGCCCCCCCGAACCGGGCCGCAGATACGCAGTATTTT
TRBJ1-6 TRBV4-3 TRBD1 few CASSQDVGWYQPRQGGWNSPLHF TGCGCCAGCAGCCAAGATGTTGGTTGGTATCAGCCCAGACAGGGTGGATGGAATTCACCCCTCCACTTT
TRBJ2-6 TRBV12-3/TRBV12-4 . . CASSPAVSGANVLTF TGTGCCAGCAGCCCAGCTGTCTCTGGGGCCAACGTCCTGACTTTC
TRBJ2-1 TRBV7-8 TRBD2 . CASSAVPRGSSYNEQFF TGTGCCAGCAGCGCGGTCCCTCGCGGGAGCTCCTACAATGAGCAGTTCTTC
TRBJ2-1 TRBV19 . few CASSIVGATSPNNEQFF TGTGCCAGTAGTATAGTCGGGGCTACTTCCCCGAACAATGAGCAGTTCTTC
TRBJ2-5 TRBV5-1 . few CASSLFRIETQYF TGCGCCAGCAGCTTGTTCCGAATAGAGACCCAGTACTTC
TRBJ1-6 TRBV6-5 . few CASKRGASGYNSPLHF TGTGCCAGCAAGCGAGGGGCCTCGGGCTATAATTCACCCCTCCACTTT
TRBJ2-1 TRBV7-9 TRBD1 . CASTPFGQGAVEQFF TGTGCCAGCACCCCTTTCGGACAGGGGGCGGTTGAGCAGTTCTTC
TRBJ2-1 TRBV7-3 . many CASSRSRSYNEQFF TGTGCCAGCAGCCGCTCTAGAAGCTACAATGAGCAGTTCTTC